Sequencing of this TCR beta chain was carried out in a study of early T cells in non-severe SARS-CoV-2 infection. About the study: Sequenced bulk RNA came from whole blood that was unsorted, and chains were unpaired.

Unique molecular identifiers were affixed to single, distinct cDNA molecules. TCRdb re-analysed the 5' RACE reads in MiXCR, keeping a single row per CDR3 protein. The sample lists about 37,000 distinct CDR3 sequences; 5.4% were seen once. This clonotype was found many times. The CDR3 contains 13 residues. Trimming took off 4 bases at V and 0 bases at J, with 6 bases between the two ends. This receptor was identified in an adult who was a healthcare worker with PCR-confirmed SARS-CoV-2 infection or an uninfected control (not recorded which). The starting material was whole blood, obtained at baseline. V and J are TRBV12-3 or TRBV12-4 and TRBJ1-1; D is ambiguous. CDR3 DNA: TGTGCCAGCAGTTCCCGCATGAACACTGAAGCTTTCTTT. This gives the protein CASSSRMNTEAFF.